One sample yielded the 18 T cell receptor beta chains listed below, sequenced in a study of blood T cell repertoires in COVID-19. Here immunoSEQ multiplex PCR was the method, and the copy in TCRdb shows in-frame clones only, minus some. This table has around 230,000 clones, roughly 88% appearing once. Sequences were obtained from PBMCs or T cells enriched from blood (not recorded which). These receptor sequences come from a woman between 35 and 50 years old with acute COVID-19.

This clone was picked up one time. V usage is TRBV7-9 and J usage is TRBJ1-1, with D possibly being TRBD1 (5 bases). The CDR3 loop spans 11 amino acids. Germline V gene lookup returns CDR1 SEHNR and CDR2 FQNEAQ (reference sequence). V gave up 7 bases and J gave up 6 bases, with 9 bases separating them. CDR3 in amino acids: CASKQGAEAFF. The CDR3 nucleotides read TGTGCCAGCAAACAAGGGGCTGAAGCTTTCTTT.

This clone appeared many times. This chain joins TRBV2 and TRBJ1-1, with a tentative D call TRBD1 (6 bases). CDR1 is SNHLY, CDR2 FYNNEI, per germline. V was trimmed by 8 bases and J by 1 base, leaving 14 bases between them. This CDR3 is built from 14 residues. The CDR3 nucleotides are TGTGCCAGCGATTTTACAGGGAGGAACACTGAAGCTTTCTTT. Its translation: CASDFTGRNTEAFF.

The genes are TRBV29-1 and TRBJ1-2; TRBD1 aligns across 10 bases. The J segment lost 8 bases and the V segment lost 3 bases, leaving 12 bases of the junction unmatched. CDR1 SQVTM and CDR2 ANQGSEA come from the germline V gene. The CDR3 totals 15 residues. Here the CDR3 reads CSVERGDRGTGGYTF. Here the CDR3 DNA reads TGCAGCGTTGAGAGGGGGGACAGGGGTACGGGAGGCTACACCTTC.

The chain couples TRBV7-8 to TRBJ1-1, with unresolved D. The CDR3 is 14 amino acids. Germline assignment: CDR1 SGHVS and CDR2 FQNEAQ. Trimming stripped 1 base from V and 0 bases from J, with 6 bases between. The CDR3 DNA reads as TGTGCCAGCAGCTTAGTTGGCATGAACACTGAAGCTTTCTTT. Protein: CASSLVGMNTEAFF.

The chain uses TRBV12-3 or TRBV12-4 and TRBJ2-1, with 7 bases aligning to TRBD1. CDR3 length: 13 amino acids. V dropped 6 bases and J dropped 10; count of bases not matched to a gene: 9. CDR3 protein: CASRHDRAVEQFF. The CDR3 nucleotides are TGTGCCAGCAGACATGACAGGGCGGTCGAGCAGTTCTTC.

This clone was detected once. J is TRBJ1-1 and V is TRBV19; 7 bases line up with TRBD1. Germline V CDR1 and CDR2: LNHDA, SQIVND (reference sequence). J gave up 1 base and V 5 bases, and 4 bases lay outside the gene matches. This CDR3 comprises 14 residues. CDR3 loop: CASSYDRANTEAFF. CDR3 coding DNA: TGTGCCAGTAGTTACGACAGGGCGAACACTGAAGCTTTCTTT.

This rearrangement joins TRBV29-1 to TRBJ1-2, with 7 bases aligning to TRBD1. The CDR3 sequence is 16 residues long. V shed 0 bases and J 4 bases; nucleotides not matched to a gene: 11. The germline V gene has CDR1 SQVTM and CDR2 ANQGSEA. The CDR3: CSVEDGEGALAYGYTF. Written as DNA, the CDR3 is TGCAGCGTTGAAGATGGAGAGGGGGCACTCGCCTATGGCTACACCTTC.

V usage is TRBV2 and J usage is TRBJ1-4, with D possibly TRBD1 on 5 matching bases. Per the germline V gene, CDR1 is SNHLY and CDR2 is FYNNEI. With 7 bases removed from V and 5 bases from J, the gap between germline ends came to 17 bases. The CDR3 covers 15 residues. The CDR3 spells CASTPGGAPNEKLFF. DNA of the CDR3: TGTGCCAGCACCCCCGGTGGGGCGCCCAATGAAAAACTGTTTTTT.

This clone was seen only a few times. The chain joins TRBV11-2 to TRBJ2-1, with TRBD2 matching 11 bases. This CDR3 contains 15 residues. Trimming at V came to 4 bases and at J to 4 bases, leaving 3 bases not matched to a gene. Germline V gene lookup returns CDR1 SGHAT and CDR2 FQNNGV. The CDR3 loop reads CASSSTSGGYNEQFF. The CDR3 coding sequence is TGTGCCAGCAGCTCCACTAGCGGGGGATACAATGAGCAGTTCTTC.

This chain uses TRBV7-9 with TRBJ1-2, with TRBD1 identical over 8 bases. The CDR3 loop spans 15 amino acids. CDR1 and CDR2 (germline): SEHNR, FQNEAQ (reference sequence). Unmatched junction bases numbered 9, after V lost 2 bases and J lost 7 bases. CDR3 sequence reads: CASSLSGQGVRGYTF. DNA of the CDR3: TGTGCCAGCAGCTTATCCGGACAGGGTGTGCGTGGCTACACCTTC.

CDR3 DNA: TGTGCCAGCAGTCGACAGGGAGGTCTAGCTGAAGCTTTCTTT. Encoded protein: CASSRQGGLAEAFF. This rearrangement joins TRBV6-2 or TRBV6-3 to TRBJ1-1; TRBD1 aligns across 7 bases. The germline V gene has CDR1 MNHEY and CDR2 SVGEGT. V shed 5 bases and J 6 bases; nucleotides not matched to a gene: 9. CDR3 length: 14 residues.

This chain connects TRBV27 to TRBJ2-3; 9 positions agree with TRBD1. Germline CDR1 reads MNHEY; CDR2 reads SMNVEV (reference sequence). The CDR3 runs 16 residues. The ends lost 5 bases at V and 4 bases at J; junction bases unmatched: 10. The CDR3, as DNA: TGTGCCAGCAGTCCCCTGGGACAGGGCTATTCAGATACGCAGTATTTT. It codes for CASSPLGQGYSDTQYF.

The J gene is TRBJ1-4, the V gene TRBV5-4, with 10 positions matching TRBD1. The CDR3 runs to 14 residues. Germline V gene lookup returns CDR1 SGHNT and CDR2 YYREEE (reference sequence). With V trimmed by 3 bases and J by 8 bases, 4 bases remained unmatched. The DNA of the CDR3 is TGTGCCAGCAGCTCAACGGGACAGGGGGAAAAACTGTTTTTT. It codes for CASSSTGQGEKLFF.

Only a few counts were recorded for this clone. V is TRBV9 and J is TRBJ1-1; 10 bases map to TRBD1. The length of the CDR3 is 14 residues. V shed 3 bases and J 7 bases; nucleotides not matched to a gene: 6. Germline V gene lookup returns CDR1 SGDLS and CDR2 YYNGEE. CDR3 sequence: CASSAPRDRGEAFF. The CDR3 coding sequence is TGTGCCAGCAGCGCGCCTCGGGACAGGGGTGAAGCTTTCTTT.

This clone was seen only once. The V call is TRBV2, the J call TRBJ1-5; no clear D gene. The CDR3 spans 14 residues. CDR1 and CDR2 from the germline V gene are SNHLY and FYNNEI. V was trimmed by 4 bases and J by 1 base, leaving 8 bases between them. The CDR3 DNA reads TGTGCCAGCAGTGCCCCGGGGAGCAATCAGCCCCAGCATTTT. Translated, it gives CASSAPGSNQPQHF.

The chain carries TRBV25-1 and TRBJ1-1, with 10 bases identical to TRBD1. The CDR3 has 15 amino acids. V shed 7 bases, J shed 4 bases, and the junction held 9 bases outside the gene matches. CDR1 and CDR2 (germline): MGHDK, SYGVNS. This chain's CDR3 is CASNPGTGDGTEAFF. In nucleotides, the CDR3 is TGTGCCAGCAACCCGGGGACAGGGGATGGCACTGAAGCTTTCTTT.

The chain joins TRBV15 to TRBJ1-5, with D possibly TRBD1 on 6 matching bases. Germline V gives CDR1 LNHNV, CDR2 YYDKDF (reference sequence). The V end was cut by 2 bases, the J end by 1 base, with 12 bases between. The CDR3 runs 16 residues. The CDR3 loop is CATSRFGTLSNQPQHF. The CDR3 DNA is TGTGCCACCAGCAGATTCGGGACATTAAGCAATCAGCCCCAGCATTTT.

V is TRBV6-2 or TRBV6-3 and J is TRBJ1-1; 8 bases map to TRBD1. V was clipped by 5 bases and J by 5 bases; unmatched bases: 10. Germline V lookup: CDR1 MNHEY, CDR2 SVGEGT. The CDR3 sequence is 15 residues long. CDR3 coding DNA: TGTGCCAGCAGTCCGGGGGGACAGGTACGAACTGAAGCTTTCTTT. Translated, it gives CASSPGGQVRTEAFF.